This T cell receptor beta chain was documented in a study of Ad26.COV2.S vaccination and SARS-CoV-2 variants. Points on this clone: The antigen is undetermined.

Study findings and constraints: Greater spike-specific TCR breadth was seen in vaccine recipients than in placebo recipients. Non-spike TCR breadth showed similarity between vaccine and placebo recipients. Reportedly, after vaccination the spike-specific CD8+ and CD4+ T cell responses displayed substantial breadth.

The CDR3 is 12 amino acids. V shed 4 bases and J shed 2 bases, with 5 bases lying between them. Germline V gene sequence: CDR1 MNHEY, CDR2 SVGEGT. Here immunoSEQ multiplex PCR was the method, and the copy in TCRdb shows in-frame clones only, minus some. The sample shows more than 85,000 clones, around three quarters of them seen only once. The chain employs TRBV6-2 or TRBV6-3 and TRBJ2-5; D is ambiguous. The TCR originated in a human donor who had recovered from COVID-19. The material sequenced was peripheral blood, taken after recovery from COVID-19. In DNA, the CDR3 is TGTGCCAGCAGTTGGGGTCAAGAGACCCAGTACTTC. The encoded protein is CASSWGQETQYF.